Below are 8 T cell receptor beta chains sequenced from a single sample in a study of cytomegalovirus exposure and HLA in healthy donors. Here immunoSEQ multiplex PCR was the method, and the copy in TCRdb shows in-frame clones only, minus some. Of around 150,000 clones listed, approximately 96% are singletons. Material: PBMCs. These receptors all come from a young woman in good health and CMV-seronegative.

V and J are TRBV5-1 and TRBJ2-5; 8 nucleotides line up with TRBD2. CDR3 size: 19 residues. Per the germline V gene, CDR1 is SGHRS and CDR2 is YFSETQ. V lost 4 bases, J lost 1 base, and 18 bases stayed unmatched. The CDR3 bases are TGCGCCAGCAGCGGGGTATCGGGGTCCAAAACTAGCGGCCAAGAGACCCAGTACTTC. Its protein product is CASSGVSGSKTSGQETQYF.

The rearrangement links TRBV9 to TRBJ1-2; 8 bases map to TRBD1. Germline V lookup: CDR1 SGDLS, CDR2 YYNGEE. V was clipped by 3 bases and J by 6 bases; unmatched bases: 10. The CDR3 runs 15 residues. For the CDR3, the DNA is TGTGCCAGCAGCGCAACGACAGGGGAAAAGAATGGCTACACCTTC. Translating it yields CASSATTGEKNGYTF.

The chain employs TRBV9 and TRBJ2-1; TRBD2 matches at 13 bases. This CDR3 has 17 residues. J gave up 5 bases and V 0 bases, and 5 bases lay outside the gene matches. Germline loops: CDR1 SGDLS, CDR2 YYNGEE. CDR3: CASSVAPTSGGHNEQFF. CDR3 nucleotides: TGTGCCAGCAGCGTAGCCCCGACTAGCGGGGGGCACAATGAGCAGTTCTTC.

This clone has only one observation. The chain uses TRBV11-3 and TRBJ2-3, with 10 bases fitting TRBD1. The junction had 10 bases not matched to a gene; V was cut back by 2 bases and J by 5 bases. Per germline, CDR1 SGHNT and CDR2 YENEEA. CDR3 length equals 17 residues. The CDR3 sequence: CASSLSRDRGGEDTQYF. The DNA for the CDR3 is TGTGCCAGCAGCTTATCCCGGGACAGGGGAGGGGAAGATACGCAGTATTTT.

The chain recombines TRBV4-1 with TRBJ2-7, with 8 bases aligning to TRBD1. Germline V gene data show CDR1 as MGHRA and CDR2 as YSYEKL. The CDR3 covers 14 residues. V gave up 0 bases and J gave up 7 bases; unmatched junction bases: 5. The CDR3 loop reads CASSQDRTGKEQYF. The CDR3 region has the DNA TGCGCCAGCAGCCAAGATCGGACAGGGAAAGAGCAGTACTTC.

The rearrangement links TRBV6-8 to TRBJ2-1; 12 positions agree with TRBD2. The CDR3 is 22 residues long. The trim removed 5 bases at V and 1 base at J, leaving 21 bases unmatched. From germline, CDR1 is MNHGY and CDR2 SAAAGT. CDR3 region: CASSPGTLGLAGLSKSYNEQFF. The CDR3 DNA reads as TGTGCCAGCAGTCCAGGGACTCTGGGACTAGCGGGTTTAAGCAAGTCCTACAATGAGCAGTTCTTC.

V gene TRBV18 combines with J gene TRBJ2-2; 9 positions match TRBD1. V shed 3 bases and J 3 bases; nucleotides not matched to a gene: 8. The germline V gene has CDR1 KGHSH and CDR2 LQKENI. The CDR3 is 17 residues long. The CDR3 sequence is CASSPDRGFADTGELFF. The CDR3 DNA is TGTGCCAGCTCACCGGACAGGGGTTTTGCGGACACCGGGGAGCTGTTTTTT.

The rearrangement joins TRBV18 to TRBJ1-4, with unresolved D. CDR1 KGHSH and CDR2 LQKENI come from the germline V gene. Trimming took 6 bases from V and 0 from J, leaving 14 bases between them. This CDR3 spans 16 amino acids. CDR3 sequence (DNA): TGTGCCAGCTCCCTCCTGGGCCTGACAACTAATGAAAAACTGTTTTTT. This encodes CASSLLGLTTNEKLFF. The full variable domain, in which reference TRBV18 and TRBJ1-4 provide the parts outside the CDR3, is NAGVMQNPRHLVRRRGQEARLRCSPMKGHSHVYWYRQLPEEGLKFMVYLQKENIIDESGMPKERFSAEFPKEGPSILRIQQVVRGDSAAYFCASSLLGLTTNEKLFFGSGTQLSVL.